These T cell receptor beta chains were read from a single sample in a study of OX40 agonist ivuxolimab in advanced cancers. The table came from immunoSEQ multiplex PCR; TCRdb's copy has only in-frame clones and leaves some out. Among 65,000 to 85,000 clones, approximately 89% were seen once, and the ten largest hold about 0.2%. The sample here was CD4+ or CD8+ T cells sorted from blood, taken in a trial of the OX40 agonist ivuxolimab. The receptors stem from an adult with an advanced solid tumor such as melanoma, head and neck, liver or kidney cancer. Each CDR3 is given with its conserved first and last residue. A D gene is named only where the DNA matches it firmly. Clone size appears in some rows only: once, few, many, or a class for an expanded clone.

abundance,v_gene,d_gene,j_gene,CDR3aa,CDR3nt
.,TRBV11-3,.,TRBJ1-5,CASSLAGASNQPQHF,TGTGCCAGCAGCTTAGCGGGGGCGAGCAATCAGCCCCAGCATTTT
.,TRBV5-4,.,TRBJ1-2,CASSHRDGNYGYTF,TGTGCCAGCAGCCACCGGGACGGTAACTATGGCTACACCTTC
.,TRBV19,.,TRBJ2-1,CASRRGLSNNEQFF,TGTGCCAGTCGCCGTGGACTATCGAACAATGAGCAGTTCTTC
once,TRBV30,.,TRBJ1-3,CAWSVLSPSGNTIYF,TGTGCCTGGAGTGTTTTGAGTCCCTCTGGAAACACCATATATTTT
.,TRBV5-4,.,TRBJ2-3,CASSPQVGVNTQYF,TGTGCCAGCAGCCCGCAGGTGGGGGTGAATACGCAGTATTTT
once,TRBV29-1,.,TRBJ1-5,CSVGWAAAEPQHF,TGCAGCGTTGGCTGGGCAGCAGCAGAGCCCCAGCATTTT
.,TRBV7-9,.,TRBJ1-2,CASSPPLGGAGYTF,TGTGCCAGCAGCCCACCACTCGGGGGGGCGGGCTACACCTTC
.,TRBV5-4,.,TRBJ2-1,CASSAVSSYNEQFF,TGTGCCAGCAGCGCCGTTAGCTCCTACAATGAGCAGTTCTTC
.,TRBV6-5,.,TRBJ1-1,CASRLQGHLNTEAFF,TGTGCCAGCAGACTACAGGGACACCTGAACACTGAAGCTTTCTTT
.,TRBV11-2,.,TRBJ2-1,CASSARTNFGEQFF,TGTGCCAGCAGCGCCCGTACTAATTTCGGTGAGCAGTTCTTC
.,TRBV19,.,TRBJ1-2,CASISPGRIYGYTF,TGTGCCAGTATCAGTCCGGGACGGATATATGGCTACACCTTC
.,TRBV7-9,TRBD1,TRBJ2-1,CASKKDREVKNEQFF,TGTGCCAGCAAGAAGGACAGGGAAGTAAAGAATGAGCAGTTCTTC
.,TRBV28,TRBD2,TRBJ2-5,CASSRGLARGTQYF,TGTGCCAGCAGTCGGGGACTAGCAAGAGGGACCCAGTACTTC
.,TRBV7-2,.,TRBJ2-5,CASSLQGWDQETQYF,TGTGCCAGCAGCTTACAGGGGTGGGACCAAGAGACCCAGTACTTC